The 16 T cell receptor beta chains reported below all come from one sample, sequenced in a study of control samples from healthy donors and cancer patients (dated by TCRdb to about 2020). Libraries came from the immunoSEQ multiplex PCR assay. Imported from immuneACCESS, the table was reduced by TCRdb to in-frame sequences with V and J called. These copies leave out some clones; in studies compared against another copy, an unresolved V gene accounts for under half, and the cause of the remainder is not known. The sample table holds 30,000 to 40,000 clones, of which approximately 94% were seen once. The ten largest clones capture more than 1.5% of the sample. Input material: PBMCs. The receptor set was obtained from a man aged 40-49 years with colorectal cancer.

The gene calls are TRBV29-1 and TRBJ1-1; 7 nucleotides agree with TRBD1. V trimming: 7 bases; J trimming: 1 base; junction bases outside the gene matches: 6. This CDR3 is 13 amino acids long. Germline V gene lookup returns CDR1 SQVTM and CDR2 ANQGSEA. The CDR3 reads CSAWDSWNTEAFF. The CDR3 region has the DNA TGCAGCGCCTGGGACAGTTGGAACACTGAAGCTTTCTTT.

The gene calls are TRBV5-1 and TRBJ1-1; perhaps TRBD1 as D (6 bases). The CDR3 spans 18 residues. Germline lookup yields CDR1 SGHRS and CDR2 YFSETQ. Trimming left V 6 bases short and J 0 bases short, with 24 bases between. CDR3 amino acids: CASIRTAYGIPMNTEAFF. The DNA of the CDR3 is TGCGCCAGCATCCGGACAGCCTACGGAATCCCGATGAACACTGAAGCTTTCTTT.

Concerning this clone itself: Additional DNA sequences in this sample encode the identical CDR3. The CDR3 region has the DNA TGTGCCAGCAGTTACGGCGGCAGATCAAACACTGAAGCTTTCTTT. Translated: CASSYGGRSNTEAFF. The rearrangement joins TRBV6-7 to TRBJ1-1, with unresolved D. TRBV6-7 is identified as an open reading frame with a role that is uncertain. V was shortened by 2 bases and J by 2 bases, with 12 bases between the two germline ends. The CDR3 totals 15 residues.

CDR3 in amino acids: CASSPGVGQGSSGELFF. CDR3 in DNA: TGCGCCAGCAGCCCTGGCGTGGGACAGGGTAGTTCCGGGGAGCTGTTTTTT. This sequence joins TRBV5-1 and TRBJ2-2; TRBD1 matches 9 bases. Losses at the gene ends were 4 bases for V and 6 bases for J; bases not matched to a gene: 13. Germline lookup yields CDR1 SGHRS and CDR2 YFSETQ. This CDR3 region has 17 residues.

The chain recombines TRBV5-4 with TRBJ2-3, with a weak D call TRBD2 (7 bases). The CDR3 contains 16 residues. The V gene lost 2 bases and the J gene lost 2 bases, with 15 bases spanning the gap. The V gene's germline CDR1 is SGHNT and CDR2 YYREEE (reference sequence). The CDR3 here is CASSLRGREITDTQYF. In DNA form, the CDR3 reads TGTGCCAGCAGCTTAAGGGGGAGGGAGATCACAGATACGCAGTATTTT.

This chain links TRBV4-1 with TRBJ1-5; the D is unclear. CDR3 length: 15 residues. Germline V gene data show CDR1 as MGHRA and CDR2 as YSYEKL. Trimming removed 5 bases at V and 2 bases at J, with 13 bases between. CDR3 bases: TGCGCCAGCAGCGACCGGGATAAAGGCAATCAGCCCCAGCATTTT. It yields the protein CASSDRDKGNQPQHF.

The chain links TRBV7-2 to TRBJ1-6; D remains ambiguous. The CDR3 is made up of 15 amino acids. CDR1 is SGHTA and CDR2 is FQGNSA in the germline V gene. The V end lost 2 bases, the J end lost 5 bases, and 10 bases lay between the germline ends. The CDR3 DNA is TGTGCCAGCAGCTTAATAGGGTCCGATAATTCACCCCTCCACTTT. As protein: CASSLIGSDNSPLHF.

The chain employs TRBV27 and TRBJ2-3; D gene uncertain. Germline V CDR1 and CDR2: MNHEY, SMNVEV (reference sequence). CDR3 length equals 16 residues. V lost 2 bases and J lost 3, with 15 bases in between. In DNA, the CDR3 is TGTGCCAGCAGTTTAGGAGCGCCCCTTGGGACAGATACGCAGTATTTT. As protein: CASSLGAPLGTDTQYF.

The J gene is TRBJ2-4, the V gene TRBV18; no clear D. The ends were cut back, 3 bases at V and 3 bases at J, with 12 bases in the middle. CDR3 length: 15 residues. Germline CDR1 and CDR2: KGHSH and LQKENI. The CDR3 nucleotides read TGTGCCAGCTCACCCTTCCGTATGGACAAAAACATTCAGTACTTC. It encodes CASSPFRMDKNIQYF.

The CDR3 spells CASSPPTASTDTQYF. For the CDR3, the DNA is TGTGCCAGCTCACCACCGACCGCTAGCACAGATACGCAGTATTTT. The J gene is TRBJ2-3, the V gene TRBV18; D remains unclear. V lost 0 bases to trimming and J lost 0 bases, with 7 bases between them. The CDR3 is 15 amino acids. Germline V gives CDR1 KGHSH, CDR2 LQKENI. Full variable domain (outside the CDR3, taken from reference TRBV18 and TRBJ2-3): NAGVMQNPRHLVRRRGQEARLRCSPMKGHSHVYWYRQLPEEGLKFMVYLQKENIIDESGMPKERFSAEFPKEGPSILRIQQVVRGDSAAYFCASSPPTASTDTQYFGPGTRLTVL.

The chain couples TRBV18 to TRBJ2-5, with no clear D. Germline CDR1 reads KGHSH; CDR2 reads LQKENI. The CDR3 sequence is 12 residues long. V lost 4 bases and J 5 bases, leaving 8 bases between the germline ends. CDR3 residues: CASSQERETQYF. The CDR3 nucleotides read TGTGCCAGCTCACAGGAACGCGAGACCCAGTACTTC.

The gene calls are TRBV30 and TRBJ2-3; tentatively, D is TRBD2 (7 bases). Germline V gene data show CDR1 as GTSNPN and CDR2 as SVGIG (reference sequence). V was cut by 5 bases and J by 12 bases, with 24 bases left in between. The CDR3 has 14 residues. The CDR3 loop is CAWVLSGGGAVQYF. Here the CDR3 DNA reads TGTGCCTGGGTCTTATCGGGGGGCGGCGCCGTCCAGTATTTT.

The chain combines TRBV5-4 with TRBJ1-4, with unresolved D. V was trimmed by 4 bases and J by 7 bases, leaving 17 bases between them. Germline lookup yields CDR1 SGHNT and CDR2 YYREEE (reference sequence). CDR3 length: 15 residues. CDR3 loop: CASSPSPGRGEKLFF. The DNA for the CDR3 is TGTGCCAGCAGCCCCAGCCCGGGGAGAGGTGAAAAACTGTTTTTT.

The V gene is TRBV11-3, the J gene TRBJ2-3; 9 bases match TRBD2. The CDR3 sequence is 16 residues long. Per germline, CDR1 SGHNT and CDR2 YENEEA. The V gene end was trimmed by 5 bases and the J gene end by 0 bases; junction bases not matched to a gene: 6. The CDR3 loop reads CASSTGLATSTDTQYF. The CDR3 nucleotides are TGTGCCAGCAGCACCGGACTAGCGACGAGCACAGATACGCAGTATTTT.

V gene TRBV11-2 combines with J gene TRBJ2-1; TRBD1 matches 7 bases. J gave up 0 bases and V 1 base, and 9 bases lay outside the gene matches. Germline V gives CDR1 SGHAT, CDR2 FQNNGV. The CDR3 consists of 18 residues. In DNA, the CDR3 is TGTGCCAGCAGCTTAGGGAGGAAGAGGGGGCGCTCCTACAATGAGCAGTTCTTC. Its translation: CASSLGRKRGRSYNEQFF.

J is TRBJ2-6 and V is TRBV19, with D tentatively TRBD1 or TRBD2 (6 bases each). This CDR3 comprises 17 residues. Germline CDR1 is LNHDA and CDR2 is SQIVND (reference sequence). The germline V and J ends were trimmed by 0 bases and 4 bases, with 13 bases remaining between them. This CDR3 reads CASSIESGAVGANVLTF. DNA of the CDR3: TGTGCCAGTAGTATAGAGTCGGGGGCGGTCGGGGCCAACGTCCTGACTTTC.